The clone carrying this T cell receptor beta chain was recorded a few times. What it binds is not known. This sample is drawn from a study of CD8 T cells in ankylosing spondylitis. General study results and limits: Reports of some motif variants in reactive arthritis synovial fluid and blood predate this one. Disease-associated clones were CD8+ and fairly uncommon in peripheral blood. A motif of eight highly homologous TCR beta variants was seen as apparently characteristic of ankylosing spondylitis blood. Disease-associated clones were reportedly significantly overrepresented in matched ankylosing spondylitis synovial fluid.

CDR1 and CDR2 from the germline V gene are ENHRY and SYGVKD. The CDR3 is made up of 17 amino acids. V lost 0 bases to trimming and J lost 4 bases; unmatched junction nucleotides: 8. Quantitative 5'-RACE with molecular barcodes was used to make the TCR beta libraries. TCRdb reanalysed the 5' RACE reads using MiXCR and keeps one entry per CDR3 protein. The data hold about 420,000 distinct CDR3 sequences, with 20% to 25% observed a single time. The clonotype comes from a male donor with ankylosing spondylitis. The V and J genes are TRBV10-3 and TRBJ1-3; 8 nucleotides agree with TRBD1. Sequencing used blood, either unsorted or a sorted T cell fraction (not recorded which). The DNA of the CDR3 is TGTGCCATCAGTGAGTCGACCCGGACAGGGATCGGAAACACCATATATTTT. This sequence encodes CAISESTRTGIGNTIYF.